The 16 T cell receptor beta chains reported below all come from one sample, sequenced in a study of control samples from healthy donors and cancer patients. Libraries were prepared by immunoSEQ multiplex PCR; TCRdb keeps only in-frame clonotypes and omits some of them. The sample lists 100,000 to 150,000 clones; around nine tenths were seen once. The sequencing input was blood. These receptor sequences come from a man in his forties or fifties in good health.

The V call is TRBV11-2, the J call TRBJ2-5, with unresolved D. The V end lost 5 bases, the J end lost 4 bases, and 5 bases lay between the germline ends. This CDR3 has 11 amino acids. Germline CDR1 is SGHAT and CDR2 is FQNNGV. The CDR3: CASSPAETQYF. CDR3 DNA sequence: TGTGCCAGCAGCCCGGCAGAGACCCAGTACTTC.

The J gene is TRBJ1-1, the V gene TRBV2; possible D gene TRBD1, 5 bases. Trimming stripped 5 bases from V and 1 base from J, with 8 bases between. CDR3 length: 13 amino acids. Per germline, CDR1 SNHLY and CDR2 FYNNEI. Here the CDR3 reads CASSSQGNTEAFF. CDR3 DNA sequence: TGTGCCAGCAGTAGTCAGGGGAACACTGAAGCTTTCTTT.

The chain has TRBV2 and TRBJ2-3; the D gene could be TRBD1 or TRBD2 (5 bases each). The CDR3 is made up of 14 amino acids. The V and J ends lost 0 bases and 7 bases respectively, with 11 bases between them. CDR1 is SNHLY, CDR2 FYNNEI, per germline. CDR3 protein: CASSEAGQGHTQYF. In DNA form, the CDR3 reads TGTGCCAGCAGTGAAGCTGGGCAGGGACATACGCAGTATTTT.

V gene TRBV28 combines with J gene TRBJ1-2, with D unclear. CDR1 is MDHEN, CDR2 SYDVKM, per germline. CDR3 length: 13 residues. V dropped 4 bases and J dropped 4 bases, with 10 bases sitting between them. The CDR3 DNA follows: TGTGCCAGCAGTTGGAGAGTCCTCTATGGCTACACCTTC. Its protein is CASSWRVLYGYTF.

The CDR3: CASSLAPGLDRHEQYF. The CDR3 region has the DNA TGTGCCAGCAGCTTAGCCCCAGGATTGGATCGCCACGAGCAGTACTTC. The V gene is TRBV7-9, the J gene TRBJ2-7; D is undetermined. Per the germline V gene, CDR1 is SEHNR and CDR2 is FQNEAQ (reference sequence). Trimming pared 0 bases from V and 5 bases from J, leaving 17 bases between. The CDR3 spans 16 residues.

The CDR3 coding sequence is TGTGCCACCAGCAAGGGACTACTTCGGGAGACCCAGTACTTC. This encodes CATSKGLLRETQYF. The chain employs TRBV15 and TRBJ2-5; 7 bases map to TRBD2. The CDR3 runs 14 residues. V shed 4 bases, J shed 5 bases, and the junction held 7 bases outside the gene matches. Germline values: CDR1 LNHNV, CDR2 YYDKDF (reference sequence). The whole variable domain, filled in from reference TRBV15 and TRBJ2-5, reads DAMVIQNPRYQVTQFGKPVTLSCSQTLNHNVMYWYQQKSSQAPKLLFHYYDKDFNNEADTPDNFQSRRPNTSFCFLDIRSPGLGDTAMYLCATSKGLLRETQYFGPGTRLLVL.

This clone has a single count. The rearrangement links TRBV5-4 to TRBJ2-1; D is undetermined. This CDR3 is built from 12 residues. Trimming removed 3 bases from V and 10 bases from J, with 11 bases in between. The V gene's germline CDR1 is SGHNT and CDR2 YYREEE (reference sequence). CDR3 in amino acids: CASSSERREQFF. Written as DNA, the CDR3 is TGTGCCAGCAGCTCGGAGAGACGGGAGCAGTTCTTC.

The genes are TRBV24-1 and TRBJ1-5; D not resolved. V lost 0 bases and J lost 4, with 6 bases in between. The CDR3 totals 14 residues. In germline, CDR1 is KGHDR, CDR2 SFDVKD. For the CDR3, the DNA is TGTGCCACCAGTGATTTGAATGGGAATCAGCCCCAGCATTTT. This codes for CATSDLNGNQPQHF.

The rearrangement joins TRBV2 to TRBJ1-5; D possibly corresponds to TRBD1 (5 bases). CDR1 and CDR2 (germline): SNHLY, FYNNEI. V lost 8 bases and J lost 0, with 11 bases in between. The CDR3 spans 14 residues. The CDR3 loop is CASERDGSNQPQHF. In DNA, the CDR3 is TGTGCCAGCGAGAGGGACGGTAGCAATCAGCCCCAGCATTTT.

The V gene is TRBV2, the J gene TRBJ1-1; D remains unclear. Trimming cost V 7 bases and J 1 base, with 10 bases left between them. The CDR3 has 13 residues. Germline CDR1 SNHLY, CDR2 FYNNEI. In DNA form, the CDR3 reads TGTGCCAGCACTTTACAGACGAACACTGAAGCTTTCTTT. Translated, it gives CASTLQTNTEAFF.

CDR3 bases: TGTGCCAGCAGCTTCTCACTGTATAACACCGGGGAGCTGTTTTTT. Its translation is CASSFSLYNTGELFF. This rearrangement joins TRBV13 to TRBJ2-2, with unresolved D. CDR3 size: 15 residues. Germline V gene data show CDR1 as PRHDT and CDR2 as FYEKMQ (reference sequence). V gave up 3 bases and J gave up 2 bases, with 10 bases separating them.

V usage is TRBV24-1 and J usage is TRBJ2-1; D perhaps matches TRBD2 (7 bases). This CDR3 comprises 16 residues. Trimming took off 11 bases at V and 0 bases at J, with 19 bases between the two ends. Germline CDR1 reads KGHDR; CDR2 reads SFDVKD. CDR3 residues: CANHRGGPSSYNEQFF. CDR3 coding DNA: TGTGCCAATCATAGGGGGGGTCCGAGCTCCTACAATGAGCAGTTCTTC.

V is TRBV18 and J is TRBJ1-1, with D possibly being TRBD1 (6 bases). V was cut by 0 bases and J by 4 bases, with 12 bases left in between. The germline V gene encodes CDR1 KGHSH and CDR2 LQKENI. The CDR3 consists of 15 residues. In DNA form, the CDR3 reads TGTGCCAGCTCACCACCATTCAGGGGTGTCACTGAAGCTTTCTTT. The encoded protein is CASSPPFRGVTEAFF.

V gene TRBV2 combines with J gene TRBJ2-7; D not certain. This CDR3 is 12 amino acids long. V shed 4 bases and J shed 2 bases, with 6 bases lying between them. Germline loops: CDR1 SNHLY, CDR2 FYNNEI. CDR3 nucleotide sequence: TGTGCCAGCAGTGTTGAAACCTACGAGCAGTACTTC. Its translation: CASSVETYEQYF.

The chain combines TRBV6-5 with TRBJ1-1; a weak D match, TRBD1 (5 bases). The CDR3 is 11 amino acids. CDR1 is MNHEY and CDR2 is SVGAGI in the germline V gene. Trimming took 6 bases from V and 11 from J, leaving 13 bases between them. In nucleotides, the CDR3 is TGTGCCAGCAGAAAAGGGGCGTCGGCTTTCTTT. This sequence encodes CASRKGASAFF.

The chain links TRBV27 to TRBJ2-5, with 7 bases fitting TRBD1. Germline CDR1 MNHEY, CDR2 SMNVEV (reference sequence). Losses at the gene ends were 4 bases for V and 2 bases for J; bases not matched to a gene: 7. The CDR3 totals 15 residues. The CDR3 here is CASSSRQGIQETQYF. DNA of the CDR3: TGTGCCAGCAGTTCGAGACAGGGTATTCAAGAGACCCAGTACTTC.